The 10 T cell receptor beta chains below all came from one sample that was sequenced in a study of T cell changes during pregnancy in multiple sclerosis. Measured with immunoSEQ multiplex PCR; TCRdb has only the in-frame clones, and not every one. Among about 27,000 clones listed, around nine tenths were seen once. Sequenced here: CD8+ T cells from peripheral blood mononuclear cells, sampled in the first trimester of pregnancy. The receptors shown here come from a female donor in good health, enrolled as a control in a pregnancy study.

This clone has a single count. The V gene is TRBV2, the J gene TRBJ2-5; TRBD2 aligns across 7 bases. The V and J ends lost 3 bases and 0 bases, in that order; junction bases with no gene match: 7. Germline V gene lookup returns CDR1 SNHLY and CDR2 FYNNEI. The CDR3 is made up of 16 amino acids. The CDR3 DNA reads TGTGCCAGCAGTGAGGTCGGGCGGGGGAACCAAGAGACCCAGTACTTC. Translation: CASSEVGRGNQETQYF.

J is TRBJ2-5 and V is TRBV5-6; D unresolved. CDR3 length: 14 amino acids. The germline V gene has CDR1 SGHDT and CDR2 YYEEEE. The V gene lost 0 bases and the J gene lost 1 base, with 7 bases spanning the gap. The CDR3, as DNA: TGTGCCAGCAGCTTGGGGGCCAGCCAAGAGACCCAGTACTTC. It codes for CASSLGASQETQYF. The full variable domain, completed using reference TRBV5-6 and TRBJ2-5, is DAGVTQSPTHLIKTRGQQVTLRCSPKSGHDTVSWYQQALGQGPQFIFQYYEEEERQRGNFPDRFSGHQFPNYSSELNVNALLLGDSALYLCASSLGASQETQYFGPGTRLLVL.

J is TRBJ2-1 and V is TRBV27, with TRBD1 identical over 8 bases. After removal of 5 bases from V and 9 bases from J, the junction contained 6 bases not matched to a gene. The CDR3 contains 13 residues. Germline CDR1 MNHEY, CDR2 SMNVEV (reference sequence). In DNA form, the CDR3 reads TGTGCCAGCAGTCGGGACAGGAACAGTGAGCAGTTCTTC. This codes for CASSRDRNSEQFF.

This rearrangement joins TRBV14 to TRBJ2-1, with 8 bases lining up with TRBD2. V was clipped by 2 bases and J by 0 bases; unmatched bases: 21. Germline values: CDR1 SGHDN, CDR2 FVKESK. The CDR3 covers 22 residues. The CDR3 DNA sequence: TGTGCCAGCAGCCAAAGAGGAGATAATGGCGCGGGGGGCCATCTCTCCTACAATGAGCAGTTCTTC. Protein sequence: CASSQRGDNGAGGHLSYNEQFF.

The V and J genes are TRBV6-5 and TRBJ2-6; D uncertain. This CDR3 comprises 16 residues. Trimming left V 0 bases short and J 3 bases short, with 9 bases between. CDR1 is MNHEY and CDR2 is SVGAGI in the germline V gene. Here the CDR3 DNA reads TGTGCCAGCAGTTACTCCGGAGATGGTGGGGCCAACGTCCTGACTTTC. Amino acid sequence: CASSYSGDGGANVLTF.

This clone was found once. J is TRBJ1-6 and V is TRBV11-2; D uncertain. The germline V and J ends were trimmed by 6 bases and 0 bases, with 12 bases remaining between them. This CDR3 has 16 residues. The germline V gene has CDR1 SGHAT and CDR2 FQNNGV. CDR3 in DNA: TGTGCCAGCAGGGATCATGGGAGCTCCTATAATTCACCCCTCCACTTT. It encodes CASRDHGSSYNSPLHF. Full variable domain (missing parts from reference TRBV11-2 and TRBJ1-6): EAGVAQSPRYKIIEKRQSVAFWCNPISGHATLYWYQQILGQGPKLLIQFQNNGVVDDSQLPKDRFSAERLKGVDSTLKIQPAKLEDSAVYLCASRDHGSSYNSPLHFGNGTRLTVT.

The chain has TRBV4-2 and TRBJ1-3, with TRBD1 as a possible D gene (6 bases). CDR1 LGHNA and CDR2 YNFKEQ come from the germline V gene. V lost 1 base to trimming and J lost 6 bases, with 13 bases between them. The CDR3 covers 15 residues. The CDR3 loop reads CASSQAAGGANTIYF. In DNA, the CDR3 is TGTGCCAGCAGCCAAGCCGCGGGGGGGGCAAACACCATATATTTT.

This clone was detected once. The chain links TRBV5-6 to TRBJ2-5; D not resolved. V was trimmed by 0 bases and J by 7 bases, leaving 22 bases between them. This CDR3 has 17 residues. The germline gives CDR1 SGHDT, CDR2 YYEEEE. CDR3 residues: CASSLGLSGSPPGTQYF. In DNA, the CDR3 is TGTGCCAGCAGCTTGGGATTATCTGGTTCCCCCCCGGGGACCCAGTACTTC.

This sequence joins TRBV11-2 and TRBJ2-5; 9 bases map to TRBD1. CDR1 SGHAT and CDR2 FQNNGV come from the germline V gene. Trimming at V came to 0 bases and at J to 4 bases, leaving 9 bases not matched to a gene. This CDR3 region has 17 residues. CDR3 in DNA: TGTGCCAGCAGCTTAGAGTGGGGGGGACAGGGCACAGAGACCCAGTACTTC. Amino acids: CASSLEWGGQGTETQYF.

The CDR3 spells CASSPSGKAVQFF. CDR3 sequence (DNA): TGTGCCAGTAGTCCTAGCGGGAAAGCGGTGCAGTTCTTC. The chain carries TRBV19 and TRBJ2-1; 9 positions agree with TRBD2. V trimming: 5 bases; J trimming: 12 bases; junction bases outside the gene matches: 8. The CDR3 is 13 residues long. Germline CDR1 reads LNHDA; CDR2 reads SQIVND (reference sequence).